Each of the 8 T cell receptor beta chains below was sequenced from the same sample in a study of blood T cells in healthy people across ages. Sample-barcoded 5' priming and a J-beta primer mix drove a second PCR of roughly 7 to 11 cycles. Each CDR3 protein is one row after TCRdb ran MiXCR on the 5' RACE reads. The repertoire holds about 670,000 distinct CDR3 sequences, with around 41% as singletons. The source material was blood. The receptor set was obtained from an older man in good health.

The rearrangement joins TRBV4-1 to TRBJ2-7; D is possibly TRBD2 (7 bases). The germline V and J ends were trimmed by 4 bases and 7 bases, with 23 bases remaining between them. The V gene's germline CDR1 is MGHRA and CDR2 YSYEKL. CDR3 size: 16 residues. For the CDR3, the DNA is TGCGCCAGCAGCCCCCCCGGGGGGCACTCCTACAATGAGCAGTACTTC. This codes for CASSPPGGHSYNEQYF.

The CDR3 coding sequence is TGCAGCGTTGAGGCCTGGGACAGGGGAGGCGAGCAGTACTTC. It encodes CSVEAWDRGGEQYF. This chain uses TRBV29-1 with TRBJ2-4; 10 bases are a match to TRBD1. TRBJ2-7 matches the DNA end more closely, so the J call is doubtful. This CDR3 has 14 amino acids. The germline gives CDR1 SQVTM, CDR2 ANQGSEA.

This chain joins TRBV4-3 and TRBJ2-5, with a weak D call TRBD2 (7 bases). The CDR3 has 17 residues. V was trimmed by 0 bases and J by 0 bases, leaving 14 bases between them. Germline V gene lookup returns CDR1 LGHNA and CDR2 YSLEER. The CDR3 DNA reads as TGCGCCAGCAGCCAAGATAGGGGGGGATCGTACCAAGAGACCCAGTACTTC. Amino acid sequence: CASSQDRGGSYQETQYF.

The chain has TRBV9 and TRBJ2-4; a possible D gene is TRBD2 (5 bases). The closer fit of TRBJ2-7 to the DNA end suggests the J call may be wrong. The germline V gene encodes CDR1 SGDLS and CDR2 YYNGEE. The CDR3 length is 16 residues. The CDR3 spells CASSVAIGLGSYEQYF. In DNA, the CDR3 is TGTGCCAGCAGCGTAGCCATCGGATTGGGGAGCTACGAGCAGTACTTC.

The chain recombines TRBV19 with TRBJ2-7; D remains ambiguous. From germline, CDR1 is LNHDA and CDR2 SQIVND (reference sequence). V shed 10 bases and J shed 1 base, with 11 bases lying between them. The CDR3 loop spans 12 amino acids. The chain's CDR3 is CATEGSSYEQYF. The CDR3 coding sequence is TGTGCCACAGAAGGGTCTTCCTACGAGCAGTACTTC.

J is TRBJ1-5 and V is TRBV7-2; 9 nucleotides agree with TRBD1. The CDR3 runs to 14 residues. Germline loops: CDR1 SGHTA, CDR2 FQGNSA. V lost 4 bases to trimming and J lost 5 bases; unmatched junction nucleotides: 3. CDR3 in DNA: TGTGCCAGCAGCTCGGGACAGGGATATCAGCCCCAGCATTTT. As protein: CASSSGQGYQPQHF. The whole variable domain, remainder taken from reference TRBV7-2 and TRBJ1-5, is GAGVSQSPSNKVTEKGKDVELRCDPISGHTALYWYRQSLGQGLEFLIYFQGNSAPDKSGLPSDRFSAERTGGSVSTLTIQRTQQEDSAVYLCASSSGQGYQPQHFGDGTRLSIL.

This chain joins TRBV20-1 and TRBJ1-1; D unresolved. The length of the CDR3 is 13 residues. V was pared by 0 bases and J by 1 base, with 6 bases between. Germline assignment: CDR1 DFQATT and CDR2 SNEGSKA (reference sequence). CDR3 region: CSARDLQNTEAFF. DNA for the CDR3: TGCAGTGCTAGAGATCTACAGAACACTGAAGCTTTCTTT.

The CDR3 reads CASSFYLPNTEAFF. CDR3 nucleotides: TGTGCCAGCAGTTTTTATTTACCAAACACTGAAGCTTTCTTT. V gene TRBV28 combines with J gene TRBJ1-1, with D uncertain. The CDR3 contains 14 residues. The germline V gene encodes CDR1 MDHEN and CDR2 SYDVKM. V lost 3 bases and J 2 bases, leaving 10 bases between the germline ends.